The clone carrying this T cell receptor beta chain was observed a handful of times. Its matching antigen is unknown. The data belong to a study of blood T cells in healthy people across ages. Study findings and constraints: Estimated diversity across one million T cells was deemed an underestimate. Age brought a roughly linear fall in TCR beta diversity measured per million T cells. Possibly, changes in expanded clonotypes were confounded because donor CMV status was unknown.

Germline CDR1 SGHRS, CDR2 YFSETQ. The V end lost 3 bases, the J end lost 5 bases, and 20 bases lay between the germline ends. CDR3 length: 16 residues. A second PCR, run for roughly 7 to 11 cycles, used a sample-barcoded 5' primer plus a J-beta primer mix. TCRdb re-called the 5' RACE reads with MiXCR, one entry per CDR3 protein. This sample has about 1.1 million distinct CDR3 sequences, with 35% to 40% found just once. The authors extracted at least 5 micrograms of total RNA per sample. J is TRBJ1-2 and V is TRBV5-1; weak D call: TRBD1 (6 bases). This receptor was identified in a man aged 18 to 35 in good health. The sample was blood. The CDR3 loop reads CASSSAGTLRDYGYTF. The CDR3 DNA reads TGCGCCAGCAGCTCCGCCGGGACACTCCGAGATTATGGCTACACCTTC.